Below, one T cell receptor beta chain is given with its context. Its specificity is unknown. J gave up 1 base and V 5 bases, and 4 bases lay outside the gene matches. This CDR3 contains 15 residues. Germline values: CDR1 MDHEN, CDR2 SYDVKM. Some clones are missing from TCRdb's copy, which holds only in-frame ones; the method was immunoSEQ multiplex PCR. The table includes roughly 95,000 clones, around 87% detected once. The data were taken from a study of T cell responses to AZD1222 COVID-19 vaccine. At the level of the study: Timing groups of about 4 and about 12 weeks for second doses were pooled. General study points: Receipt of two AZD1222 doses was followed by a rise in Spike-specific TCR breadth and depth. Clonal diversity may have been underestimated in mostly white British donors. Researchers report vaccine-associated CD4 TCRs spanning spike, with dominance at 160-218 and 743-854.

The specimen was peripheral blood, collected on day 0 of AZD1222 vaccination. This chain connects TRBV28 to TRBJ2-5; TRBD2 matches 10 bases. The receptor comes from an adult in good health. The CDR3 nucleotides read TGTGCCAGCAGTAAGCTAGCGGGAGTCCAAGAGACCCAGTACTTC. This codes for CASSKLAGVQETQYF.